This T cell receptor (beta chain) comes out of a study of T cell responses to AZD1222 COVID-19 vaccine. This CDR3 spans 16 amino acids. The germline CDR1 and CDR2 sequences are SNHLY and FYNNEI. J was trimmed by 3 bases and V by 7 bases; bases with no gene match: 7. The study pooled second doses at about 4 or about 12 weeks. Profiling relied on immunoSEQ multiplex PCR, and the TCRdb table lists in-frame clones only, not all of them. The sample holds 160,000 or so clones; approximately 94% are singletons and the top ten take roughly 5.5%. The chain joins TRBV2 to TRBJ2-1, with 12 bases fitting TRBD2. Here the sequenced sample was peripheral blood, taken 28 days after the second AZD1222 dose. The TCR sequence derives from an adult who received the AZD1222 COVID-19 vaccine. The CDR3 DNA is TGTGCCAGCAAAGAGACTAGCGGGAGTTTCTACAATGAGCAGTTCTTC. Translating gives CASKETSGSFYNEQFF.